This entry lists 2 T cell receptor beta chains sequenced from one sample in a study of shared clonotypes between healthy human individuals. The assay was immunoSEQ multiplex PCR, and TCRdb's table has in-frame clones only and misses some. The sample shows under 1,100,000 clones, roughly 75% of them seen only once. The specimen was memory CD4+ T cells sorted from blood. As to subset: CD45RA-negative fraction. Every receptor here comes from a man between 18 and 29 years old in good health.

This clone was observed a handful of times. V gene TRBV29-1 combines with J gene TRBJ2-5; D gene ambiguous. Deletions cut 3 bases from V and 5 bases from J, with 13 bases between. The length of the CDR3 is 13 residues. The V gene's germline CDR1 is SQVTM and CDR2 ANQGSEA. CDR3 sequence: CSVEYHLGETQYF. As DNA, the CDR3 is TGCAGCGTTGAGTATCACCTTGGGGAGACCCAGTACTTC.

To note about this clone: Other DNA sequences in the same sample also yield this CDR3. V is TRBV2 and J is TRBJ2-6; D perhaps matches TRBD1 (5 bases). Trimming took off 4 bases at V and 4 bases at J, with 8 bases between the two ends. This CDR3 is built from 14 residues. In germline, CDR1 is SNHLY, CDR2 FYNNEI. The chain's CDR3 is CASSGAGGANVLTF. Here the CDR3 DNA reads TGTGCCAGCAGTGGTGCAGGGGGGGCCAACGTCCTGACTTTC. Based on the CDR3 plus reference TRBV2 and TRBJ2-6, the full variable domain is EPEVTQTPSHQVTQMGQEVILRCVPISNHLYFYWYRQILGQKVEFLVSFYNNEISEKSEIFDDQFSVERPDGSNFTLKIRSTKLEDSAMYFCASSGAGGANVLTFGAGSRLTVL.